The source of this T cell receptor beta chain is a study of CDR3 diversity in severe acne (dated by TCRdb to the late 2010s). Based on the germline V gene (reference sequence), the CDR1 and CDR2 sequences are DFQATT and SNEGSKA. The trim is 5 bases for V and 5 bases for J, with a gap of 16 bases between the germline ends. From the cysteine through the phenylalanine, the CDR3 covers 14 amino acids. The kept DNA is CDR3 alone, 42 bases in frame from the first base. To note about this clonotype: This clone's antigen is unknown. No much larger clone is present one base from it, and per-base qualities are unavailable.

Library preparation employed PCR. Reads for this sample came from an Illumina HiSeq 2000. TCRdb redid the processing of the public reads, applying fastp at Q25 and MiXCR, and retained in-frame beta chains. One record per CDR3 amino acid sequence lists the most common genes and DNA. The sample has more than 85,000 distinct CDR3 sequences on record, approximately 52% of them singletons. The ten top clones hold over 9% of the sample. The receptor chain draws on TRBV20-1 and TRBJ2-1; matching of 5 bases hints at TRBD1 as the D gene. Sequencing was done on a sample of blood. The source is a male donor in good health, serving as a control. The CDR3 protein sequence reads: CSAPPQDSHNEQFF. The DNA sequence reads TGCAGTGCTCCCCCCCAAGACAGCCACAATGAGCAGTTCTTC.